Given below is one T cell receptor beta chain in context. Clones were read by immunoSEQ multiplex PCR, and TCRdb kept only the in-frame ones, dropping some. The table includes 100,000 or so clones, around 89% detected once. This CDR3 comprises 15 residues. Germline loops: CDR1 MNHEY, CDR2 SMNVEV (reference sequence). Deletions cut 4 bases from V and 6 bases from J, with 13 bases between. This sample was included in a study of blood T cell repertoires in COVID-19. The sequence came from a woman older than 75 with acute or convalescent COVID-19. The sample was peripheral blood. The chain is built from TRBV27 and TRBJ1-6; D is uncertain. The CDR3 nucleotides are TGTGCCAGCAGTTCAGTGAGGCTTAGTAATTCACCCCTCCACTTT. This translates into CASSSVRLSNSPLHF.